The clone carrying this TCR beta chain was counted a single time. Its antigen remains unidentified. Only in-frame clones appear in the TCRdb table, and some are missing; sequencing was by immunoSEQ multiplex PCR. Of fewer than 400,000 clones listed, about 85% were seen once; the top ten hold under 4%. The treatment: approximately 18 received Ad26.COV2.S at low or high dose, single or two shots; roughly five received placebo; per-sample allocation not given. Day 63 after the first vaccine or placebo injection was the time point for sampling. Boston provided a donor who was an adult aged 18-55 years. This sample is part of a study of Ad26.COV2.S vaccination and SARS-CoV-2 variants. Regarding the study as a whole: Possible underestimation of total T cell responses by the TCR breadth and depth analyses was noted.

The germline V gene encodes CDR1 MNHEY and CDR2 SVGEGT. This CDR3 is built from 18 residues. Trimming removed 7 bases from V and 5 bases from J; junction bases left unmatched: 19. This TCR derives from a person between 18 and 59 years old who received the Ad26.COV2.S COVID-19 vaccine or a placebo. Sample: peripheral blood, taken in a trial of Ad26.COV2.S vaccine versus placebo. The V gene is TRBV6-2 or TRBV6-3, the J gene TRBJ1-5; 8 bases align to TRBD1. CDR3 nucleotides: TGTGCCAGCAACCCTCAATTCACAGGGGGATTGGTAGATCAGCCCCAGCATTTT. It yields the protein CASNPQFTGGLVDQPQHF.